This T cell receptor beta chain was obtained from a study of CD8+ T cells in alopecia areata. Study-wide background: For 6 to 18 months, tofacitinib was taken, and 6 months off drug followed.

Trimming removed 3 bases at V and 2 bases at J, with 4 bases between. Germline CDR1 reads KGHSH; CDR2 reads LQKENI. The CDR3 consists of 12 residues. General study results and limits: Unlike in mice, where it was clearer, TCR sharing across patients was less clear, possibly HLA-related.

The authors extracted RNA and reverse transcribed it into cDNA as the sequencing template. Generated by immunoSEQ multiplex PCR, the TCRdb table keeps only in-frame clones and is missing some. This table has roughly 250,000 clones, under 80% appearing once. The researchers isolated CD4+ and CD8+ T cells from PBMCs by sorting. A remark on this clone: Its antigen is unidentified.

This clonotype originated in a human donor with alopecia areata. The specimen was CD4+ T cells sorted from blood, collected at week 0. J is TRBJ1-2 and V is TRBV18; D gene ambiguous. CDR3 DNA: TGTGCCAGCTCACCCAAGAACTATGGCTACACCTTC. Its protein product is CASSPKNYGYTF.